The 24 T cell receptor beta chains below all came from one sample that was sequenced in a study of cytomegalovirus exposure and HLA in healthy donors. 60 Vbeta and 13 Jbeta primers were used in PCR. Produced via immunoSEQ multiplex PCR; TCRdb's table is partial and in-frame only. The top ten clones hold roughly 1.9% of a sample with fewer than 200,000 clones, under 80% of them seen once. The sequenced sample consisted of PBMCs. All receptors come from a female donor in good health and CMV-seronegative.

This chain joins TRBV10-2 and TRBJ1-2, with D unclear. V was clipped by 3 bases and J by 5 bases, with 7 bases between them. The CDR3 totals 12 residues. CDR1 is WSHSY, CDR2 SAAADI, per germline. The DNA of the CDR3 is TGCGCCAGCAGTGACGGAGGATATGGCTACACCTTC. It is translated as CASSDGGYGYTF.

The chain employs TRBV18 and TRBJ1-1; D is possibly TRBD1 (5 bases). The V gene's germline CDR1 is KGHSH and CDR2 LQKENI. V was pared by 6 bases and J by 2 bases, with 13 bases between. CDR3 size: 14 residues. The CDR3 sequence: CASSIGRGNTEAFF. The CDR3, as DNA: TGTGCCAGCTCGATTGGGAGGGGTAACACTGAAGCTTTCTTT.

This chain connects TRBV10-1 to TRBJ1-3; no firm D call. This CDR3 spans 16 amino acids. CDR1 is WNHNN and CDR2 is SYGVQD in the germline V gene (reference sequence). V was clipped by 2 bases and J by 0 bases, with 11 bases between them. The CDR3 DNA reads TGCGCCAGCAGTGAGCCCCAGGCGAGCTCTGGAAACACCATATATTTT. It codes for CASSEPQASSGNTIYF.

V is TRBV7-2 and J is TRBJ2-2; 10 bases fit TRBD2. J gave up 4 bases and V 6 bases, and 2 bases lay outside the gene matches. Germline V CDR1 and CDR2: SGHTA, FQGNSA. This CDR3 has 14 amino acids. In DNA form, the CDR3 reads TGTGCCAGCAGAGCGGGAGGGGTCACCGGGGAGCTGTTTTTT. Its translation is CASRAGGVTGELFF.

CDR3 region: CASNPDLAGVNEQFF. The CDR3 DNA is TGTGCCAGCAACCCTGATCTAGCGGGAGTGAATGAGCAGTTCTTC. The chain carries TRBV2 and TRBJ2-1; TRBD2 agrees at 10 bases. Germline CDR1 and CDR2: SNHLY and FYNNEI. This CDR3 region has 15 residues. With V trimmed by 7 bases and J by 7 bases, 10 bases remained unmatched.

The chain is built from TRBV11-1 and TRBJ2-7, with D unclear. Per the germline V gene, CDR1 is SGHAT and CDR2 is FQDESV (reference sequence). V was trimmed by 3 bases and J by 2 bases, leaving 5 bases between them. The CDR3 is 12 residues long. The CDR3 spells CASSFSTYEQYF. CDR3 in DNA: TGTGCCAGCAGCTTTTCTACCTACGAGCAGTACTTC.

The J gene is TRBJ1-1, the V gene TRBV2, with D maybe TRBD1 (6 bases). Germline loops: CDR1 SNHLY, CDR2 FYNNEI. CDR3 length equals 14 residues. With 1 base removed from V and 5 bases from J, the gap between germline ends came to 11 bases. CDR3 nucleotides: TGTGCCAGCAGTGAAGAACGCAGGGGTACTGAAGCTTTCTTT. Amino acids: CASSEERRGTEAFF.

This chain connects TRBV5-4 to TRBJ2-3; tentative D call: TRBD1 (6 bases). The ends were cut back, 5 bases at V and 2 bases at J, with 15 bases in the middle. Germline CDR1 and CDR2: SGHNT and YYREEE (reference sequence). The CDR3 consists of 15 residues. The CDR3, as DNA: TGTGCCAGCAGACAGGACAGACCATTCACAGATACGCAGTATTTT. It encodes CASRQDRPFTDTQYF.

CDR3 loop: CASSDGLAGAVGGYTF. CDR3 sequence (DNA): TGTGCCAGCAGTGACGGTCTGGCAGGGGCCGTTGGTGGCTACACCTTC. The chain carries TRBV6-4 and TRBJ1-2, with D perhaps TRBD1 (6 bases). The CDR3 loop spans 16 amino acids. Per the germline V gene, CDR1 is MRHNA and CDR2 is SNTAGT. V lost 2 bases and J lost 7, with 20 bases in between.

This chain uses TRBV7-9 with TRBJ1-6, with D hard to call. V was shortened by 5 bases and J by 8 bases, with 16 bases between the two germline ends. The germline V gene encodes CDR1 SEHNR and CDR2 FQNEAQ (reference sequence). This CDR3 contains 15 residues. In DNA, the CDR3 is TGTGCCAGCAGCCTAAACGGCGGCACGGATTCACCCCTCCACTTT. The encoded protein is CASSLNGGTDSPLHF. The full variable domain, rest sourced from reference TRBV7-9 and TRBJ1-6, is DTGVSQNPRHKITKRGQNVTFRCDPISEHNRLYWYRQTLGQGPEFLTYFQNEAQLEKSRLLSDRFSAERPKGSFSTLEIQRTEQGDSAMYLCASSLNGGTDSPLHFGNGTRLTVT.

This chain joins TRBV5-1 and TRBJ2-7, with TRBD1 as a possible D gene (6 bases). Germline CDR1 reads SGHRS; CDR2 reads YFSETQ. V lost 0 bases, J lost 10 bases, and 8 bases lay in between. The CDR3 has 11 amino acids. In nucleotides, the CDR3 is TGCGCCAGCAGCTTGGGAGGGGGACAGTACTTC. Its protein product is CASSLGGGQYF.

This clone came up a few times. The rearrangement uses TRBV14 and TRBJ1-1; D ambiguous. V dropped 1 base and J dropped 6 bases, with 9 bases sitting between them. This CDR3 comprises 13 residues. Germline CDR1 and CDR2: SGHDN and FVKESK. CDR3 DNA: TGTGCCAGCAGCCAAGTGGGAGGACCTGAAGCTTTCTTT. Translating gives CASSQVGGPEAFF.

The chain couples TRBV11-1 to TRBJ2-1; 11 nucleotides align to TRBD2. The CDR3 length is 13 residues. Germline CDR1 SGHAT, CDR2 FQDESV (reference sequence). Trimming at V came to 1 base and at J to 14 bases, leaving 4 bases not matched to a gene. The CDR3 sequence is CASSLGIAGGEFF. CDR3 DNA sequence: TGTGCCAGCAGCTTAGGGATAGCGGGGGGGGAGTTCTTC. Drawing the rest from reference TRBV11-1 and TRBJ2-1, the complete variable domain is EAEVAQSPRYKITEKSQAVAFWCDPISGHATLYWYRQILGQGPELLVQFQDESVVDDSQLPKDRFSAERLKGVDSTLKIQPAELGDSAMYLCASSLGIAGGEFFGPGTRLTVL.

The chain is built from TRBV10-3 and TRBJ2-1; no firm D call. Trimming removed 2 bases from V and 7 bases from J, with 6 bases in between. CDR3 length: 12 residues. Germline V gene data show CDR1 as ENHRY and CDR2 as SYGVKD. The CDR3 DNA reads TGTGCCATCAGTGAGGTAGAAAATGAGCAGTTCTTC. Amino acid sequence: CAISEVENEQFF.

This CDR3 reads CASSLAGGAVSGELFF. The CDR3 DNA sequence: TGTGCCAGCAGCTTGGCAGGGGGCGCGGTTTCCGGGGAGCTGTTTTTT. The genes are TRBV7-3 and TRBJ2-2, with TRBD1 matching over 8 bases. The CDR3 sequence is 16 residues long. Per the germline V gene, CDR1 is SGHTA and CDR2 is FQGTGA. With 3 bases clipped from V and 6 bases from J, the junction kept 9 bases outside the gene matches.

This clone showed up just once. This rearrangement joins TRBV19 to TRBJ2-2; D is possibly TRBD2 (5 bases). CDR1 is LNHDA, CDR2 SQIVND, per germline (reference sequence). This CDR3 comprises 18 residues. Trimming cost V 9 bases and J 6 bases, with 29 bases left between them. CDR3 amino acids: CASVERGRTLLGAGELFF. The CDR3 nucleotides are TGTGCCAGCGTCGAGCGAGGGCGGACCTTACTAGGTGCCGGGGAGCTGTTTTTT.

This sequence joins TRBV19 and TRBJ2-7; weak D call: TRBD1 (7 bases). Per the germline V gene, CDR1 is LNHDA and CDR2 is SQIVND (reference sequence). The V gene lost 10 bases and the J gene lost 2 bases, with 15 bases spanning the gap. This CDR3 comprises 13 residues. The CDR3 region has the DNA TGTGCCACCCAGGGCAGGGGGGCCTACGAGCAGTACTTC. Translating gives CATQGRGAYEQYF.

The chain carries TRBV2 and TRBJ1-4; 9 nucleotides match TRBD1. V gave up 7 bases and J gave up 7 bases; unmatched junction bases: 4. The CDR3 contains 13 residues. Germline assignment: CDR1 SNHLY and CDR2 FYNNEI. CDR3 protein: CASTGQGAEKLFF. The DNA of the CDR3 is TGTGCCAGCACGGGACAGGGAGCTGAAAAACTGTTTTTT.

DNA of the CDR3: TGTGCCAGTAGTACCAGGAGGCATGGCTACACCTTC. As protein: CASSTRRHGYTF. This rearrangement joins TRBV19 to TRBJ1-2; no firm D call. The V end lost 4 bases, the J end lost 6 bases, and 9 bases lay between the germline ends. There are 12 residues in the CDR3. The germline V gene has CDR1 LNHDA and CDR2 SQIVND (reference sequence).

J is TRBJ1-1 and V is TRBV5-1; D is unresolved. V was cut by 4 bases and J by 0 bases, with 10 bases left in between. The CDR3 is made up of 14 amino acids. The germline V gene has CDR1 SGHRS and CDR2 YFSETQ. CDR3 residues: CASSGRSLNTEAFF. CDR3 in DNA: TGCGCCAGCAGCGGGAGGAGTTTGAACACTGAAGCTTTCTTT.

This clone was detected once. The chain combines TRBV30 with TRBJ2-5; perhaps TRBD2 as D (6 bases). Deletions cut 0 bases from V and 0 bases from J, with 11 bases between. The CDR3 totals 15 residues. In germline, CDR1 is GTSNPN, CDR2 SVGIG (reference sequence). CDR3 protein: CAWSVGWGDQETQYF. The CDR3 DNA reads TGTGCCTGGAGTGTCGGGTGGGGGGACCAAGAGACCCAGTACTTC. Drawing the rest from reference TRBV30 and TRBJ2-5, the complete variable domain is SQTIHQWPATLVQPVGSPLSLECTVEGTSNPNLYWYRQAAGRGLQLLFYSVGIGQISSEVPQNLSASRPQDRQFILSSKKLLLSDSGFYLCAWSVGWGDQETQYFGPGTRLLVL.

CDR3 amino acids: CASSLISGWGTEAFF. CDR3 nucleotides: TGTGCCAGCAGCTTAATATCGGGATGGGGCACTGAAGCTTTCTTT. The V gene is TRBV7-9, the J gene TRBJ1-1; D is unresolved. The CDR3 is 15 residues long. Germline assignment: CDR1 SEHNR and CDR2 FQNEAQ (reference sequence). V dropped 2 bases and J dropped 4 bases, with 14 bases sitting between them.

The chain uses TRBV18 and TRBJ1-2, with 9 bases matching TRBD1. The germline gives CDR1 KGHSH, CDR2 LQKENI. This CDR3 contains 13 residues. The J segment lost 10 bases and the V segment lost 5 bases, leaving 8 bases of the junction unmatched. CDR3 nucleotides: TGTGCCAGCTCAAGCGGGACAGGGTTATCCTACACCTTC. It is translated as CASSSGTGLSYTF.

The V gene is TRBV11-2, the J gene TRBJ1-6; D possibly corresponds to TRBD1 (5 bases). Trimming left V 4 bases short and J 0 bases short, with 13 bases between. CDR3 length: 17 amino acids. Germline CDR1 is SGHAT and CDR2 is FQNNGV. The CDR3 coding sequence is TGTGCCAGCAGCTCCTTACAGGAGAGCTCCTATAATTCACCCCTCCACTTT. It specifies CASSSLQESSYNSPLHF.